The next 32 T cell receptor beta chains were all read from a single sample in a study of OX40 agonist ivuxolimab in advanced cancers. The data were produced by immunoSEQ multiplex PCR, yet TCRdb's version contains in-frame clones alone and is incomplete. Among around 110,000 clones listed, around 93% were seen once. This specimen consisted of CD4+ or CD8+ T cells sorted from blood, obtained in a trial of the OX40 agonist ivuxolimab. The source of these receptors is an adult with an advanced solid tumor such as melanoma, head and neck, liver or kidney cancer.

The chain couples TRBV5-1 to TRBJ1-5; D not certain. Germline CDR1 reads SGHRS; CDR2 reads YFSETQ. The CDR3 has 13 residues. V shed 0 bases and J shed 5 bases, with 6 bases lying between them. CDR3 nucleotides: TGCGCCAGCAGCTTGGCACGGGATCAGCCCCAGCATTTT. Translation: CASSLARDQPQHF.

The V gene is TRBV18, the J gene TRBJ2-7, with TRBD1 as a possible D gene (6 bases). The CDR3 has 15 amino acids. The V gene lost 2 bases and the J gene lost 6 bases, with 17 bases spanning the gap. CDR1 is KGHSH, CDR2 LQKENI, per germline. The CDR3 loop reads CASSPYEDRNVEQYF. CDR3 DNA sequence: TGTGCCAGCTCACCATACGAAGACAGGAACGTCGAGCAGTACTTC.

The rearrangement uses TRBV13 and TRBJ2-7; 10 bases map to TRBD2. With 6 bases clipped from V and 6 bases from J, the junction kept 8 bases outside the gene matches. CDR3 length: 14 amino acids. Germline-derived CDR1 and CDR2 are PRHDT and FYEKMQ (reference sequence). CDR3 loop: CASSPGLAVGEQYF. DNA for the CDR3: TGTGCCAGCAGTCCCGGACTAGCGGTGGGCGAGCAGTACTTC.

The chain is built from TRBV2 and TRBJ1-6; D gene ambiguous. The V and J ends lost 6 bases and 0 bases respectively, with 9 bases between them. Germline V gene sequence: CDR1 SNHLY, CDR2 FYNNEI. The CDR3 is made up of 15 amino acids. Here the CDR3 reads CASRALSSYNSPLHF. CDR3 nucleotides: TGTGCCAGCAGGGCCCTGAGCTCCTATAATTCACCCCTCCACTTT. The full variable domain, in which reference TRBV2 and TRBJ1-6 provide the parts outside the CDR3, is EPEVTQTPSHQVTQMGQEVILRCVPISNHLYFYWYRQILGQKVEFLVSFYNNEISEKSEIFDDQFSVERPDGSNFTLKIRSTKLEDSAMYFCASRALSSYNSPLHFGNGTRLTVT.

This chain connects TRBV2 to TRBJ1-1; no definite D call. From germline, CDR1 is SNHLY and CDR2 FYNNEI. Deletions cut 7 bases from V and 3 bases from J, with 12 bases between. The length of the CDR3 is 13 residues. The DNA of the CDR3 is TGTGCCAGCAAGCAAGACATTGACACTGAAGCTTTCTTT. It encodes CASKQDIDTEAFF.

The rearrangement links TRBV11-1 to TRBJ2-1; D possibly corresponds to TRBD1 (5 bases). V lost 1 base to trimming and J lost 4 bases, with 17 bases between them. The CDR3 length is 17 residues. Germline CDR1 SGHAT, CDR2 FQDESV (reference sequence). The chain's CDR3 is CASSLGGWTRAYNEQFF. CDR3 coding DNA: TGTGCCAGCAGCTTAGGGGGCTGGACCAGGGCTTACAATGAGCAGTTCTTC. The whole variable domain, filled in from reference TRBV11-1 and TRBJ2-1, reads EAEVAQSPRYKITEKSQAVAFWCDPISGHATLYWYRQILGQGPELLVQFQDESVVDDSQLPKDRFSAERLKGVDSTLKIQPAELGDSAMYLCASSLGGWTRAYNEQFFGPGTRLTVL.

The chain is built from TRBV11-2 and TRBJ2-1; D may be TRBD1 (5 bases). Germline V lookup: CDR1 SGHAT, CDR2 FQNNGV. Trimming shortened V by 0 bases and J by 4 bases, and 7 bases separated the two germline ends. This CDR3 has 14 amino acids. CDR3 sequence: CASSLEGRYNEQFF. DNA of the CDR3: TGTGCCAGCAGCTTAGAGGGGCGTTACAATGAGCAGTTCTTC.

The chain combines TRBV6-4 with TRBJ2-3; D remains ambiguous. Germline loops: CDR1 MRHNA, CDR2 SNTAGT. The CDR3 spans 15 residues. Trimming took off 0 bases at V and 0 bases at J, with 7 bases between the two ends. CDR3: CASSDSGASTDTQYF. DNA of the CDR3: TGTGCCAGCAGTGACTCTGGCGCGAGCACAGATACGCAGTATTTT.

The chain employs TRBV5-1 and TRBJ2-5, with 9 bases lining up with TRBD2. In germline, CDR1 is SGHRS, CDR2 YFSETQ. The CDR3 contains 14 residues. J was trimmed by 5 bases and V by 2 bases; bases with no gene match: 4. CDR3 sequence (DNA): TGCGCCAGCAGCTTAATAGCGGGAGAGGAGACCCAGTACTTC. It translates to CASSLIAGEETQYF. Based on the CDR3 plus reference TRBV5-1 and TRBJ2-5, the full variable domain is KAGVTQTPRYLIKTRGQQVTLSCSPISGHRSVSWYQQTPGQGLQFLFEYFSETQRNKGNFPGRFSGRQFSNSRSEMNVSTLELGDSALYLCASSLIAGEETQYFGPGTRLLVL.

This chain uses TRBV6-1 with TRBJ1-6, with D maybe TRBD1 (5 bases). The CDR3 runs to 13 residues. The V gene lost 7 bases and the J gene lost 7 bases, with 11 bases spanning the gap. The germline gives CDR1 MNHNS, CDR2 SASEGT. This chain's CDR3 is CASTPQGNSPLHF. CDR3 in DNA: TGTGCCAGCACCCCCCAGGGCAATTCACCCCTCCACTTT.

The V call is TRBV4-3, the J call TRBJ2-1; D unresolved. This CDR3 region has 15 residues. Trimming shortened V by 1 base and J by 2 bases, and 9 bases separated the two germline ends. Germline-derived CDR1 and CDR2 are LGHNA and YSLEER. CDR3 loop: CASSQGGRTYNEQFF. The DNA for the CDR3 is TGCGCCAGCAGCCAAGGCGGCCGAACCTACAATGAGCAGTTCTTC.

This rearrangement joins TRBV10-2 to TRBJ2-2; TRBD2 matches at 9 bases. Germline CDR1 and CDR2: WSHSY and SAAADI. With 3 bases clipped from V and 3 bases from J, the junction kept 8 bases outside the gene matches. The CDR3 is made up of 17 amino acids. The CDR3: CASSDMAGGPDTGELFF. The DNA for the CDR3 is TGCGCCAGCAGTGACATGGCGGGGGGGCCAGACACCGGGGAGCTGTTTTTT.

The genes are TRBV2 and TRBJ2-5; TRBD2 matches 8 bases. The CDR3 length is 13 residues. V gave up 10 bases and J gave up 2 bases; unmatched junction bases: 6. Per the germline V gene, CDR1 is SNHLY and CDR2 is FYNNEI. In DNA form, the CDR3 reads TGTGCCACCACCGGGACTAGGCAAGAGACCCAGTACTTC. Amino acids: CATTGTRQETQYF.

Written as DNA, the CDR3 is TGCGCCAGCAGCACATCCGGGACGGGAAATGAAAAACTGTTTTTT. Protein sequence: CASSTSGTGNEKLFF. The chain is built from TRBV4-1 and TRBJ1-4; D is possibly TRBD1 (5 bases). V was shortened by 5 bases and J by 5 bases, with 15 bases between the two germline ends. There are 15 residues in the CDR3. Germline CDR1 is MGHRA and CDR2 is YSYEKL.

V usage is TRBV11-2 and J usage is TRBJ2-2, with TRBD2 matching over 12 bases. Germline values: CDR1 SGHAT, CDR2 FQNNGV. V was clipped by 5 bases and J by 1 base; unmatched bases: 5. The CDR3 contains 17 residues. The CDR3 sequence is CASSQTSGRRNTGELFF. The CDR3 DNA sequence: TGTGCCAGCAGCCAGACTAGCGGGAGAAGGAACACCGGGGAGCTGTTTTTT.

The rearrangement joins TRBV2 to TRBJ1-2; 8 bases are a match to TRBD1. The germline gives CDR1 SNHLY, CDR2 FYNNEI. The J segment lost 3 bases and the V segment lost 2 bases, leaving 5 bases of the junction unmatched. The CDR3 length is 15 residues. DNA for the CDR3: TGTGCCAGCAGTGAAAATCAGGGGGCGTACTATGGCTACACCTTC. Translating gives CASSENQGAYYGYTF. Variable domain in full (rest from reference TRBV2 and TRBJ1-2): EPEVTQTPSHQVTQMGQEVILRCVPISNHLYFYWYRQILGQKVEFLVSFYNNEISEKSEIFDDQFSVERPDGSNFTLKIRSTKLEDSAMYFCASSENQGAYYGYTFGSGTRLTVV.

This clone was detected only once. This rearrangement joins TRBV5-1 to TRBJ2-3, with no clear D. In germline, CDR1 is SGHRS, CDR2 YFSETQ. This CDR3 spans 12 amino acids. Trimming took 2 bases from V and 3 from J, leaving 4 bases between them. CDR3 residues: CASSLLTDTQYF. CDR3 nucleotide sequence: TGCGCCAGCAGCTTATTAACAGATACGCAGTATTTT.

The table lists this clone with a count of one. The chain has TRBV7-3 and TRBJ2-7, with 8 nucleotides matching TRBD2. Germline V gene data show CDR1 as SGHTA and CDR2 as FQGTGA. Unmatched junction bases numbered 14, after V lost 7 bases and J lost 6 bases. The CDR3 is 15 residues long. CDR3 in DNA: TGTGCCAGCACCGCATCGGGTCGGGAGGGCTGCGAGCAGTACTTC. Residues: CASTASGREGCEQYF.

The rearrangement uses TRBV5-6 and TRBJ1-1; TRBD1 is a possible D gene (6 bases). Germline V gene sequence: CDR1 SGHDT, CDR2 YYEEEE. The CDR3 sequence is 15 residues long. Trimming shortened V by 2 bases and J by 0 bases, and 11 bases separated the two germline ends. CDR3 sequence reads: CASSFRQGLNTEAFF. CDR3 nucleotides: TGTGCCAGCAGCTTCCGGCAGGGGTTGAACACTGAAGCTTTCTTT.

V usage is TRBV5-1 and J usage is TRBJ2-6, with TRBD2 as a possible D gene (5 bases). The CDR3 has 17 amino acids. Germline CDR1 reads SGHRS; CDR2 reads YFSETQ. V was shortened by 3 bases and J by 0 bases, with 13 bases between the two germline ends. CDR3 in amino acids: CASSSGGSNSGANVLTF. CDR3 nucleotide sequence: TGCGCCAGCAGCTCTGGAGGCAGCAACTCTGGGGCCAACGTCCTGACTTTC.

This sequence joins TRBV18 and TRBJ2-7, with D tentatively TRBD2 (5 bases). CDR3 length: 13 amino acids. V dropped 4 bases and J dropped 3 bases, with 10 bases sitting between them. Germline V CDR1 and CDR2: KGHSH, LQKENI. The CDR3 sequence: CASSRGAIYEQYF. The CDR3 region has the DNA TGTGCCAGCTCACGGGGAGCAATCTACGAGCAGTACTTC.

The V call is TRBV19, the J call TRBJ2-3, with D unresolved. The germline V gene encodes CDR1 LNHDA and CDR2 SQIVND (reference sequence). Trimming took off 2 bases at V and 6 bases at J, with 15 bases between the two ends. This CDR3 is built from 15 residues. CDR3 DNA sequence: TGTGCCAGTAGTATACGTGGCGAATCGATTGATACGCAGTATTTT. Protein sequence: CASSIRGESIDTQYF. The variable domain in full, with the rest retrieved from reference TRBV19 and TRBJ2-3, is DGGITQSPKYLFRKEGQNVTLSCEQNLNHDAMYWYRQDPGQGLRLIYYSQIVNDFQKGDIAEGYSVSREKKESFPLTVTSAQKNPTAFYLCASSIRGESIDTQYFGPGTRLTVL.

The V gene is TRBV6-5, the J gene TRBJ2-7; D perhaps matches TRBD2 (7 bases). The V gene lost 0 bases and the J gene lost 6 bases, with 15 bases spanning the gap. From germline, CDR1 is MNHEY and CDR2 SVGAGI. The CDR3 totals 15 residues. CDR3: CASSYSEQGGFEQYF. As DNA, the CDR3 is TGTGCCAGCAGTTACTCCGAACAGGGAGGGTTCGAGCAGTACTTC.

This chain connects TRBV18 to TRBJ1-2; 7 bases agree with TRBD1. V lost 3 bases to trimming and J lost 6 bases; unmatched junction nucleotides: 4. Germline CDR1 reads KGHSH; CDR2 reads LQKENI. There are 13 residues in the CDR3. Here the CDR3 DNA reads TGTGCCAGCTCACCGGACAGGAATGATGGCTACACCTTC. Amino acids: CASSPDRNDGYTF.

This chain connects TRBV27 to TRBJ2-1, with TRBD2 identical over 13 bases. The CDR3 spans 17 residues. In germline, CDR1 is MNHEY, CDR2 SMNVEV (reference sequence). The V gene end was trimmed by 5 bases and the J gene end by 7 bases; junction bases not matched to a gene: 11. This chain's CDR3 is CASSPRTSGRFGNEQFF. The CDR3 nucleotides read TGTGCCAGCAGTCCCCGGACTAGCGGGAGATTCGGGAATGAGCAGTTCTTC.

The rearrangement uses TRBV10-1 and TRBJ2-1, with a weak D call TRBD2 (5 bases). V dropped 2 bases and J dropped 10 bases, with 6 bases sitting between them. This CDR3 region has 11 residues. Looked up from germline, CDR1 is WNHNN and CDR2 is SYGVQD (reference sequence). CDR3 coding DNA: TGCGCCAGCAGTGAGGAGGGCGAGCAGTTCTTC. Its translation is CASSEEGEQFF.

The CDR3 is CAWSERSGARTDTQYF. CDR3 in DNA: TGTGCCTGGAGTGAACGAAGCGGGGCCCGCACAGATACGCAGTATTTT. This chain links TRBV30 with TRBJ2-3; 7 bases align to TRBD2. CDR1 is GTSNPN and CDR2 is SVGIG in the germline V gene (reference sequence). There are 16 residues in the CDR3. The V and J ends lost 1 base and 1 base, in that order; junction bases with no gene match: 8.

The chain has TRBV28 and TRBJ1-2; no definite D call. V was clipped by 10 bases and J by 4 bases, with 16 bases between them. The length of the CDR3 is 13 residues. Per germline, CDR1 MDHEN and CDR2 SYDVKM. CDR3 region: CAIPGPQSYGYTF. The CDR3 DNA is TGTGCCATACCCGGCCCGCAATCCTATGGCTACACCTTC.

The V and J genes are TRBV5-1 and TRBJ2-7; 9 bases map to TRBD2. After removal of 7 bases from V and 2 bases from J, the junction contained 7 bases not matched to a gene. Germline V gene sequence: CDR1 SGHRS, CDR2 YFSETQ. The CDR3 runs to 14 residues. The CDR3 protein is CASRFLAGAYEQYF. Here the CDR3 DNA reads TGCGCCAGCCGTTTTTTAGCGGGGGCCTACGAGCAGTACTTC.

The chain has TRBV4-3 and TRBJ2-5; D may be TRBD1 (5 bases). Per the germline V gene, CDR1 is LGHNA and CDR2 is YSLEER. The CDR3 loop spans 14 amino acids. V was clipped by 0 bases and J by 7 bases, with 12 bases between them. Here the CDR3 DNA reads TGCGCCAGCAGCCAAGATAGGGGTAGGGGGACCCAGTACTTC. Its protein product is CASSQDRGRGTQYF.

This clone was observed once. The chain has TRBV7-8 and TRBJ2-1; D possibly corresponds to TRBD2 (5 bases). V lost 2 bases to trimming and J lost 7 bases, with 12 bases between them. The CDR3 sequence is 14 residues long. Germline loops: CDR1 SGHVS, CDR2 FQNEAQ. CDR3 DNA: TGTGCCAGCAGCTTAAGGGAGTTTGGGAATGAGCAGTTCTTC. It codes for CASSLREFGNEQFF.

In this sample, this clone turned up once. This CDR3 is CASSLLAGGIYEQYF. CDR3 DNA: TGTGCCAGCAGCCTGCTAGCGGGGGGAATCTACGAGCAGTACTTC. This rearrangement joins TRBV7-9 to TRBJ2-7; 11 bases are shared with TRBD2. The trim removed 5 bases at V and 3 bases at J, leaving 6 bases unmatched. CDR3 length: 15 amino acids. The germline V gene has CDR1 SEHNR and CDR2 FQNEAQ (reference sequence).